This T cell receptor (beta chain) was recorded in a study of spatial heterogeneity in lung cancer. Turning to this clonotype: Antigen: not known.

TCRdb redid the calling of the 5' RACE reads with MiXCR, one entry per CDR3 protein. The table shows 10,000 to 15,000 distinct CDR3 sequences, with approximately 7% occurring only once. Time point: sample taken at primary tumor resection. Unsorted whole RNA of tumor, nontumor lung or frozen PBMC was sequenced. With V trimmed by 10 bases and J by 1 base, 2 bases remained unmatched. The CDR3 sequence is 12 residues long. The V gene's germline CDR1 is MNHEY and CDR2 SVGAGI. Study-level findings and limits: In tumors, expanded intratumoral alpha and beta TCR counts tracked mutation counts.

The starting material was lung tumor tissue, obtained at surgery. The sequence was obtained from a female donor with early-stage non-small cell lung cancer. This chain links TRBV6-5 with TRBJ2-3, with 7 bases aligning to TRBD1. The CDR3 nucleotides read TGTGCCACCGGACAGGGCACAGATACGCAGTATTTT. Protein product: CATGQGTDTQYF.